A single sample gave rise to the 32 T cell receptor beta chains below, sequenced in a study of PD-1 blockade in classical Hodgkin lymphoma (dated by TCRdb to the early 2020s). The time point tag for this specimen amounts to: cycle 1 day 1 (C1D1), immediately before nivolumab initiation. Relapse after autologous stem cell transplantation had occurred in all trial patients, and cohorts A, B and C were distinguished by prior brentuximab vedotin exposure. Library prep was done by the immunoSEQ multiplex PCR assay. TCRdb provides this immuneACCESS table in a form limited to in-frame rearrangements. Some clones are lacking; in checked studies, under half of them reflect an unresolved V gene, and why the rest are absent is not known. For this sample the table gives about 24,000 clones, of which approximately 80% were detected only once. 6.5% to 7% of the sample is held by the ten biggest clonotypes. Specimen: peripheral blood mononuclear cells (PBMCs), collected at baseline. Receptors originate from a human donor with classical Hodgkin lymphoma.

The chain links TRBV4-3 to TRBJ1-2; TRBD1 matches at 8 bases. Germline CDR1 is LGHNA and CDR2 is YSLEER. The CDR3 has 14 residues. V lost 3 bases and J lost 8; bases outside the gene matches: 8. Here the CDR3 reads CASSHSIGTGGYTF. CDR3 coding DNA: TGCGCCAGCAGCCACTCAATAGGGACAGGCGGCTACACCTTC.

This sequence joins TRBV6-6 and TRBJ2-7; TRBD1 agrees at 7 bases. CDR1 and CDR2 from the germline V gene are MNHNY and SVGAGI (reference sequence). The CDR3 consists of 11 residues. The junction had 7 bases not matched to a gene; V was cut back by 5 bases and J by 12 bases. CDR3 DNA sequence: TGTGCCAGCAGTACCGGGACAGTGGCGTACTTC. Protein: CASSTGTVAYF.

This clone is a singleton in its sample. CDR3 coding DNA: TGTGCCAGCAGTTATGGGGGGCTCTCCCCCCTCCACTTT. This encodes CASSYGGLSPLHF. This chain links TRBV6-6 with TRBJ1-6; TRBD1 is a possible D gene (6 bases). The CDR3 is 13 amino acids. V was clipped by 3 bases and J by 13 bases, with 13 bases between them. Germline CDR1 and CDR2: MNHNY and SVGAGI (reference sequence).

The CDR3 nucleotides are TGTGCCAGCTCACCATTCGAAGACTTCATCGCCGGGGAGCTGTTTTTT. This sequence encodes CASSPFEDFIAGELFF. V usage is TRBV18 and J usage is TRBJ2-2; D is unresolved. The germline V gene encodes CDR1 KGHSH and CDR2 LQKENI. CDR3 length: 16 residues. V shed 2 bases and J shed 6 bases, with 16 bases lying between them.

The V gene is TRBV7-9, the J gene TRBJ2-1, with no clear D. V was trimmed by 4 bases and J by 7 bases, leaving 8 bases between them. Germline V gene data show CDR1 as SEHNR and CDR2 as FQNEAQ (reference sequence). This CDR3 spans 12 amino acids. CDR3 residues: CASSSTANEQFF. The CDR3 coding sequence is TGTGCCAGCAGCTCTACAGCAAATGAGCAGTTCTTC.

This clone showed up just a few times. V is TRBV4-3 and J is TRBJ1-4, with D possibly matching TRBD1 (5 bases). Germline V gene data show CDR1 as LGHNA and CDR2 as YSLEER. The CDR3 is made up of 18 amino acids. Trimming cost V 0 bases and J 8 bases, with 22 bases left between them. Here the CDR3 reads CASSQDPPLSRPGEKLFF. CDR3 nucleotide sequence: TGCGCCAGCAGCCAAGATCCACCCCTCTCCAGACCAGGGGAAAAACTGTTTTTT.

CDR3 nucleotides: TGCGCCAGCAGAGACCCGGAGTTGTTCACCGGGGAGCTGTTTTTT. It codes for CASRDPELFTGELFF. The rearrangement links TRBV4-1 to TRBJ2-2; D unclear. The CDR3 is 15 residues long. Germline V gene lookup returns CDR1 MGHRA and CDR2 YSYEKL. Trimming took off 6 bases at V and 4 bases at J, with 15 bases between the two ends.

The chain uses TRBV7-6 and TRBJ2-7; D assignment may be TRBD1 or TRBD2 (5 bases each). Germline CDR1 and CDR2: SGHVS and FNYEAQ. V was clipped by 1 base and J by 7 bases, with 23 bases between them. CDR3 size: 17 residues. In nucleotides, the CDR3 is TGTGCCAGCAGCTTAGAGGCGGCAGGTCAATCGTGGGGGGAGCAGTACTTC. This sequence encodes CASSLEAAGQSWGEQYF.

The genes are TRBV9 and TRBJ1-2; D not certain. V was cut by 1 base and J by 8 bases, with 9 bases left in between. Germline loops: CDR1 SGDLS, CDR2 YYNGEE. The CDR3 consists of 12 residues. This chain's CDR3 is CASSVFRFGYTF. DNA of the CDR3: TGTGCCAGCAGCGTATTTAGGTTCGGCTACACCTTC.

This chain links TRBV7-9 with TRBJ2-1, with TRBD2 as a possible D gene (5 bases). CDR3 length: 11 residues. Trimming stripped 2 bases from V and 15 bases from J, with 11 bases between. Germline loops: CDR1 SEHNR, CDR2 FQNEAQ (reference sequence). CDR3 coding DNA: TGTGCCAGCAGCTTACTAGCCATCTCGTTCTTC. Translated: CASSLLAISFF.

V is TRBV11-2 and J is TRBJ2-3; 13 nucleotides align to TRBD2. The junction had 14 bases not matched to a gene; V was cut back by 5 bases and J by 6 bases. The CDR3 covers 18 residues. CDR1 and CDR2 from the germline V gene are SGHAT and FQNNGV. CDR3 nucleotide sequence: TGTGCCAGCAGCCTCGGTCGACTAGCGGGGGGTCCAGGGGATACGCAGTATTTT. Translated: CASSLGRLAGGPGDTQYF.

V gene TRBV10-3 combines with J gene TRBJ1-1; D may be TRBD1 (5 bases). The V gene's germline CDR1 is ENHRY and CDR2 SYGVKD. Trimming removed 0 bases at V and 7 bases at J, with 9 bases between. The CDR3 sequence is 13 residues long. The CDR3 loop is CAISESMGGEAFF. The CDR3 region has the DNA TGTGCCATCAGTGAGTCTATGGGGGGTGAAGCTTTCTTT.

The CDR3 DNA reads TGTGCCACCAGCAGAGGGGACAGCCGCTACGAGCAGTACTTC. It codes for CATSRGDSRYEQYF. The V call is TRBV15, the J call TRBJ2-7; 7 bases match TRBD1. Germline CDR1 LNHNV, CDR2 YYDKDF (reference sequence). CDR3 length: 14 amino acids. V gave up 1 base and J gave up 3 bases; unmatched junction bases: 3.

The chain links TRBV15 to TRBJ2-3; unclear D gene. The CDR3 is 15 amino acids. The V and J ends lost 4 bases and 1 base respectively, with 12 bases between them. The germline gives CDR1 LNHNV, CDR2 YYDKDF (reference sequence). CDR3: CATSTWRIGTDTQYF. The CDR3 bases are TGTGCCACCAGCACGTGGCGTATCGGCACAGATACGCAGTATTTT.

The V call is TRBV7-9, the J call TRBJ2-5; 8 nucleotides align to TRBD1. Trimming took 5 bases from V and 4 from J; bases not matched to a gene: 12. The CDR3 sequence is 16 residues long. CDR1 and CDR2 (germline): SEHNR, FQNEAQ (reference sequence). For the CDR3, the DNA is TGTGCCAGCAGCGGCCCGATGGCTGGGACAGGAGAGACCCAGTACTTC. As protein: CASSGPMAGTGETQYF.

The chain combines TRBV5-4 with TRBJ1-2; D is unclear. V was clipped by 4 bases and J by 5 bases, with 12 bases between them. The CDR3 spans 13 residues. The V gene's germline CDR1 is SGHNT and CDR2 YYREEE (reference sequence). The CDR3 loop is CASSRGSAYGYTF. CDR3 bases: TGTGCCAGCAGCCGAGGGAGCGCGTATGGCTACACCTTC.

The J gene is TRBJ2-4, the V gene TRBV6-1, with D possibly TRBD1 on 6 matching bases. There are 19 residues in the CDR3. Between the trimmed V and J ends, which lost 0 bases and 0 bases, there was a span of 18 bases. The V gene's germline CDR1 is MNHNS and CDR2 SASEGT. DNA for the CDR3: TGTGCCAGCAGTGAAGCAGGGTCGCTGGGACACTTAGCCAAAAACATTCAGTACTTC. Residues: CASSEAGSLGHLAKNIQYF.

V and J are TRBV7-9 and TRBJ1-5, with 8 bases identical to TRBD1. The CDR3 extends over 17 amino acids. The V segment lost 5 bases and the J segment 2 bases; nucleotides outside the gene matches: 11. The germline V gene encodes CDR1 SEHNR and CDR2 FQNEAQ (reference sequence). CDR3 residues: CASSREAGGAGNQPQHF. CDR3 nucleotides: TGTGCCAGCAGCCGCGAGGCAGGGGGCGCGGGCAATCAGCCCCAGCATTTT.

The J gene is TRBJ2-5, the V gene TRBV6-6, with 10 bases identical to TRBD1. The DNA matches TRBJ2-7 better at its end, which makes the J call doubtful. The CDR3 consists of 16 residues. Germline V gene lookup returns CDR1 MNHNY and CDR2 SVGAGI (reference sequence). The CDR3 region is CASSYRRDRGSYEQYF. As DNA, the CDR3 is TGTGCCAGCAGTTACCGCCGGGACAGGGGCTCCTACGAGCAGTACTTC.

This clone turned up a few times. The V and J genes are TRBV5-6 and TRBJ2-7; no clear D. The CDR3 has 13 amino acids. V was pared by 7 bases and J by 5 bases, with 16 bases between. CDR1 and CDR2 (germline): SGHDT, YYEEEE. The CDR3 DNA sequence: TGTGCCAGCTCCCGGGTCGGTGTCGACGAGCAGTACTTC. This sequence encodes CASSRVGVDEQYF.

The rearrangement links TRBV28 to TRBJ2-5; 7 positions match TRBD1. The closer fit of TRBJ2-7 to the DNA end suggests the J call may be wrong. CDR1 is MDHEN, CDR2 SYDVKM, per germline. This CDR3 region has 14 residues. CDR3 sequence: CASSFFDRAYEQYF. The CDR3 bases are TGTGCCAGCAGCTTCTTCGACAGGGCCTACGAGCAGTACTTC.

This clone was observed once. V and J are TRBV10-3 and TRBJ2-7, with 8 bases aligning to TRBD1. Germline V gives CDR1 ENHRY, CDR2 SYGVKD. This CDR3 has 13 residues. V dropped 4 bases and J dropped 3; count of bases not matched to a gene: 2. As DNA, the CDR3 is TGTGCCATCAGTGGGACAGGGCTCTACGAGCAGTACTTC. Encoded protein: CAISGTGLYEQYF.

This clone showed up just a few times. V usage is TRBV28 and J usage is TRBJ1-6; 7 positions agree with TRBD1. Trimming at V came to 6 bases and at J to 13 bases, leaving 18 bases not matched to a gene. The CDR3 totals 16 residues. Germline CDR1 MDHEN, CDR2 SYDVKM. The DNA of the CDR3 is TGTGCCAGCAGCTCCGGGACAGCTAATTTAATCGTTCCCCTCCACTTT. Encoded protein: CASSSGTANLIVPLHF.

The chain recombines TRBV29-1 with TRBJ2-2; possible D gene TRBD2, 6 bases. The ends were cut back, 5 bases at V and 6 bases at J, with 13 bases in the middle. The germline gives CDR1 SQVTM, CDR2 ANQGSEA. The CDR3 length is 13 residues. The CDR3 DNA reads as TGCAGCGTTCGTCGCGGGGAACCCGGGGAGCTGTTTTTT. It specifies CSVRRGEPGELFF.

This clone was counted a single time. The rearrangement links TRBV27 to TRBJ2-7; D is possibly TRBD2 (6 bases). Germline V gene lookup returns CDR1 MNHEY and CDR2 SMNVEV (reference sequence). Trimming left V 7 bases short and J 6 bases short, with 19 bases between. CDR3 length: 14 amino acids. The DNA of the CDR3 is TGTGCCAGCACGCGTTCCAGGGTGGGGGGCGAGCAGTACTTC. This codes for CASTRSRVGGEQYF.

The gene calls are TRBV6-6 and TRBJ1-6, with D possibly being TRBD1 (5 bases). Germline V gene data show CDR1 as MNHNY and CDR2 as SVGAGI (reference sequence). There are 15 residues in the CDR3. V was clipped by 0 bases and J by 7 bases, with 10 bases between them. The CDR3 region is CASSYSRAENSPLHF. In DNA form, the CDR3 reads TGTGCCAGCAGTTACTCCAGGGCTGAAAATTCACCCCTCCACTTT.

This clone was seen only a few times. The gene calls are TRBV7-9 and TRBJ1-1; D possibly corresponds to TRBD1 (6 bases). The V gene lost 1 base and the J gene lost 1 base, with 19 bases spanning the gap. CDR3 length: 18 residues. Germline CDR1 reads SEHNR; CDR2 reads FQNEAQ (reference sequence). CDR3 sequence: CASSLGGNRVNWNTEAFF. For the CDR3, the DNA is TGTGCCAGCAGCTTAGGGGGGAACAGGGTTAATTGGAACACTGAAGCTTTCTTT. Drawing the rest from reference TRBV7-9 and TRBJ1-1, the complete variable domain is DTGVSQNPRHKITKRGQNVTFRCDPISEHNRLYWYRQTLGQGPEFLTYFQNEAQLEKSRLLSDRFSAERPKGSFSTLEIQRTEQGDSAMYLCASSLGGNRVNWNTEAFFGQGTRLTVV.

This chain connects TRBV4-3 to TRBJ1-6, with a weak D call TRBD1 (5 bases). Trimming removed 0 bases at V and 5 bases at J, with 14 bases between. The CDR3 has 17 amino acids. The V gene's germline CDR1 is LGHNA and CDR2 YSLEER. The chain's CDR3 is CASSQEVPDINNSPLHF. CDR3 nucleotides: TGCGCCAGCAGCCAAGAGGTTCCGGACATTAATAATTCACCCCTCCACTTT.

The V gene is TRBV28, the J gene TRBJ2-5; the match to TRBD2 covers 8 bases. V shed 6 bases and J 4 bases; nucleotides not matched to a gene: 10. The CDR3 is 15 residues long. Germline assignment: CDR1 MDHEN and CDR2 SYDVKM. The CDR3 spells CASSLGLAGTETQYF. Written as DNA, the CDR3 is TGTGCCAGCAGCCTAGGGTTAGCGGGGACAGAGACCCAGTACTTC.

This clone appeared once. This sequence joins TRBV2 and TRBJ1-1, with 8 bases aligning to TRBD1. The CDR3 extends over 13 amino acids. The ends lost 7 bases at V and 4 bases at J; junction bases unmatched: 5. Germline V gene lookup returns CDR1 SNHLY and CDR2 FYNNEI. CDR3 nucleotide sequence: TGTGCCAGCACCTTCGACAGGGGCACTGAAGCTTTCTTT. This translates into CASTFDRGTEAFF. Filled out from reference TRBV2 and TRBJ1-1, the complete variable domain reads EPEVTQTPSHQVTQMGQEVILRCVPISNHLYFYWYRQILGQKVEFLVSFYNNEISEKSEIFDDQFSVERPDGSNFTLKIRSTKLEDSAMYFCASTFDRGTEAFFGQGTRLTVV.

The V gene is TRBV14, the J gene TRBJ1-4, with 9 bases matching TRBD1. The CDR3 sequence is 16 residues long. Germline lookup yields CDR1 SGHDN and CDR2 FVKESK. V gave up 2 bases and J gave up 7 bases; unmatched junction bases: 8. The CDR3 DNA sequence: TGTGCCAGCAGCCAAAGGACAGGGGTTTTCAGTGAAAAACTGTTTTTT. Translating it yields CASSQRTGVFSEKLFF.

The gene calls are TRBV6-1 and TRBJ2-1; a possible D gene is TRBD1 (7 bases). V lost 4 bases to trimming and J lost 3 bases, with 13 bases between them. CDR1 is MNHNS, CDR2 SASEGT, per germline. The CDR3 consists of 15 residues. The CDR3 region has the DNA TGTGCCAGCAGTGCTGGACAGGAGGGCTACAATGAGCAGTTCTTC. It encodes CASSAGQEGYNEQFF.